A single sample is the source of the 21 T cell receptor beta chains below, sequenced in a study of blood T cell repertoires in COVID-19. The data were produced by immunoSEQ multiplex PCR, yet TCRdb's version contains in-frame clones alone and is incomplete. Among 190,000 or so clones listed, over 75% were seen once. Sequenced sample: peripheral blood. The receptors derive from a middle-aged man who had recovered from COVID-19.

This clone was found once. The chain links TRBV10-2 to TRBJ2-7, with D unclear. V was clipped by 2 bases and J by 6 bases, with 5 bases between them. The CDR3 is 11 amino acids. In germline, CDR1 is WSHSY, CDR2 SAAADI. The CDR3 DNA sequence: TGCGCCAGCAGTGAGCTGTCCGAGCAGTACTTC. Translation: CASSELSEQYF.

About this clone itself: Other nucleotide sequences in the sample specify the same CDR3. CDR3 in DNA: TGTGCCAGCTCACCAGGGACAGGTTCTGGGGCCAACGTCCTGACTTTC. Protein product: CASSPGTGSGANVLTF. This rearrangement joins TRBV18 to TRBJ2-6, with 8 positions matching TRBD1. CDR3 length: 16 amino acids. J was trimmed by 1 base and V by 2 bases; bases with no gene match: 1. Germline CDR1 reads KGHSH; CDR2 reads LQKENI.

This clone was seen once. This chain connects TRBV28 to TRBJ1-3; weak D call: TRBD1 (5 bases). Per the germline V gene, CDR1 is MDHEN and CDR2 is SYDVKM. V gave up 8 bases and J gave up 9 bases, with 23 bases separating them. The CDR3 has 15 amino acids. DNA of the CDR3: TGTGCCAGCCCGACCTCCTTGGGGGAGGAAGCCACCATATATTTT. This gives the protein CASPTSLGEEATIYF.

This clone was seen just once. The chain employs TRBV5-1 and TRBJ2-5, with D possibly being TRBD2 (6 bases). The CDR3 has 14 residues. Per germline, CDR1 SGHRS and CDR2 YFSETQ. With 3 bases removed from V and 3 bases from J, the gap between germline ends came to 12 bases. In DNA form, the CDR3 reads TGCGCCAGCAGCTCCGGGAGATTGGAAGAGACCCAGTACTTC. It codes for CASSSGRLEETQYF.

The chain combines TRBV4-2 with TRBJ2-3; TRBD2 matches at 8 bases. The CDR3 runs to 18 residues. With V trimmed by 1 base and J by 0 bases, 9 bases remained unmatched. Germline lookup yields CDR1 LGHNA and CDR2 YNFKEQ. As DNA, the CDR3 is TGTGCCAGCAGCCAAGGTCGCGATAGCGGGATAAGCACAGATACGCAGTATTTT. It encodes CASSQGRDSGISTDTQYF.

The chain links TRBV11-2 to TRBJ2-7; D is ambiguous. This CDR3 has 11 residues. Trimming took 2 bases from V and 6 from J, leaving 5 bases between them. Germline V gene data show CDR1 as SGHAT and CDR2 as FQNNGV. Here the CDR3 DNA reads TGTGCCAGCAGCTTAAACGGCGAGCAGTACTTC. Translated, it gives CASSLNGEQYF.

The J gene is TRBJ1-4, the V gene TRBV30; unclear D gene. Germline V lookup: CDR1 GTSNPN, CDR2 SVGIG (reference sequence). The CDR3 runs to 16 residues. V was clipped by 2 bases and J by 2 bases, with 15 bases between them. This CDR3 is CAWSHLPLGTNEKLFF. CDR3 in DNA: TGTGCCTGGAGTCACCTCCCCTTGGGCACTAATGAAAAACTGTTTTTT.

The chain employs TRBV4-1 and TRBJ1-5; 8 nucleotides agree with TRBD1. Germline loops: CDR1 MGHRA, CDR2 YSYEKL. V gave up 3 bases and J gave up 9 bases; unmatched junction bases: 16. CDR3 length equals 17 residues. CDR3 loop: CASSQGGLMGDRGPQHF. As DNA, the CDR3 is TGCGCCAGCAGCCAGGGGGGGTTAATGGGTGACAGGGGGCCCCAGCATTTT.

The rearrangement joins TRBV19 to TRBJ2-7; 8 bases line up with TRBD1. Germline V CDR1 and CDR2: LNHDA, SQIVND (reference sequence). Trimming at V came to 7 bases and at J to 0 bases, leaving 8 bases not matched to a gene. This CDR3 region has 15 residues. This chain's CDR3 is CASKMGGQVSYEQYF. As DNA, the CDR3 is TGTGCCAGTAAGATGGGGGGACAGGTCTCCTACGAGCAGTACTTC.

There are many counts of this clone. The gene calls are TRBV2 and TRBJ1-3; D is undetermined. CDR3 length equals 15 residues. The V end was cut by 6 bases, the J end by 0 bases, with 12 bases between. From germline, CDR1 is SNHLY and CDR2 FYNNEI. Here the CDR3 reads CASRKTHHSGNTIYF. Written as DNA, the CDR3 is TGTGCCAGCAGGAAAACACACCACTCTGGAAACACCATATATTTT.

The rearrangement joins TRBV18 to TRBJ2-1, with a weak D call TRBD2 (6 bases). Germline-derived CDR1 and CDR2 are KGHSH and LQKENI. This CDR3 comprises 17 residues. Between the trimmed V and J ends, which lost 3 bases and 6 bases, there was a span of 21 bases. The CDR3 reads CASSPSSSPTGGNEQFF. The CDR3 bases are TGTGCCAGCTCACCCTCCTCGTCCCCCACCGGGGGCAATGAGCAGTTCTTC.

This rearrangement joins TRBV28 to TRBJ2-7; 14 nucleotides match TRBD2. V was pared by 5 bases and J by 2 bases, with 14 bases of the junction left unmatched. Germline V gene sequence: CDR1 MDHEN, CDR2 SYDVKM. This CDR3 region has 19 residues. The CDR3 loop is CASSLTTSGRGLFTYEQYF. The CDR3, as DNA: TGTGCCAGCAGTCTGACGACTAGCGGGAGGGGACTCTTTACCTACGAGCAGTACTTC.

This chain joins TRBV9 and TRBJ1-5, with D perhaps matching TRBD1 (6 bases). The germline V gene encodes CDR1 SGDLS and CDR2 YYNGEE. V dropped 4 bases and J dropped 3 bases, with 11 bases sitting between them. There are 14 residues in the CDR3. The CDR3: CASSSTGINQPQHF. CDR3 sequence (DNA): TGTGCCAGCAGCTCCACAGGGATCAATCAGCCCCAGCATTTT.

Written as DNA, the CDR3 is TGTGCCAGCAGCCGGACTAGCGGGACTTACAATGAGCAGTTCTTC. It specifies CASSRTSGTYNEQFF. The rearrangement uses TRBV2 and TRBJ2-1, with 12 bases that match TRBD2. Trimming removed 6 bases from V and 4 bases from J; junction bases left unmatched: 4. The germline V gene has CDR1 SNHLY and CDR2 FYNNEI. This CDR3 has 15 residues.

This clone was seen only a few times. The J gene is TRBJ2-7, the V gene TRBV9, with 12 positions matching TRBD1. The V gene end was trimmed by 5 bases and the J gene end by 3 bases; junction bases not matched to a gene: 6. CDR1 is SGDLS and CDR2 is YYNGEE in the germline V gene. This CDR3 spans 15 amino acids. CDR3 in DNA: TGTGCCAGCAGACCCGGGACAGGGGGCAGCTACGAGCAGTACTTC. Its translation is CASRPGTGGSYEQYF.

The V gene is TRBV5-8, the J gene TRBJ2-3; 7 positions match TRBD1. V was clipped by 0 bases and J by 5 bases; unmatched bases: 6. Germline CDR1 reads SGHTS; CDR2 reads YDEGEE. The CDR3 has 15 residues. As DNA, the CDR3 is TGTGCCAGCAGCTTGGGTAGGGGGCAAAGAGATACGCAGTATTTT. The encoded protein is CASSLGRGQRDTQYF.

V gene TRBV6-5 combines with J gene TRBJ1-2; a weak D match, TRBD1 (6 bases). The CDR3 consists of 15 residues. Trimming cost V 6 bases and J 4 bases, with 18 bases left between them. Germline-derived CDR1 and CDR2 are MNHEY and SVGAGI. This CDR3 reads CASRPPLGGAYGYTF. In DNA, the CDR3 is TGTGCCAGCAGGCCACCCTTGGGGGGGGCCTATGGCTACACCTTC.

This chain uses TRBV30 with TRBJ1-1; 12 bases map to TRBD1. Germline trimming cut 5 bases from V and 4 bases from J; bases unmatched to any gene: 2. The CDR3 totals 13 residues. The germline V gene has CDR1 GTSNPN and CDR2 SVGIG (reference sequence). For the CDR3, the DNA is TGTGCCTGGTCGGGACAGGGGGCCACTGAAGCTTTCTTT. This codes for CAWSGQGATEAFF.

This chain joins TRBV5-1 and TRBJ1-4, with D perhaps TRBD1 (5 bases). Trimming pared 2 bases from V and 7 bases from J, leaving 12 bases between. This CDR3 is built from 14 residues. Germline V gene data show CDR1 as SGHRS and CDR2 as YFSETQ. The CDR3 nucleotides read TGCGCCAGCAGCTTCAGTCAGGGCGGTGAAAAACTGTTTTTT. Residues: CASSFSQGGEKLFF.

The count of this clone is one. This chain connects TRBV11-2 to TRBJ2-1; 7 bases line up with TRBD2. The trim removed 5 bases at V and 5 bases at J, leaving 6 bases unmatched. The germline gives CDR1 SGHAT, CDR2 FQNNGV. The CDR3 is 14 residues long. CDR3 amino acids: CASSQTGTNNEQFF. The DNA of the CDR3 is TGTGCCAGCAGCCAGACCGGGACTAACAATGAGCAGTTCTTC. The full variable domain, its missing parts supplied by reference TRBV11-2 and TRBJ2-1, is EAGVAQSPRYKIIEKRQSVAFWCNPISGHATLYWYQQILGQGPKLLIQFQNNGVVDDSQLPKDRFSAERLKGVDSTLKIQPAKLEDSAVYLCASSQTGTNNEQFFGPGTRLTVL.

The V and J genes are TRBV28 and TRBJ2-7; D is possibly TRBD2 (7 bases). CDR1 and CDR2 (germline): MDHEN, SYDVKM. The CDR3 has 15 amino acids. V gave up 2 bases and J gave up 3 bases, with 14 bases separating them. The CDR3 region has the DNA TGTGCCAGCAGTTTAGCGGGGGCGCGGTACTACGAGCAGTACTTC. This gives the protein CASSLAGARYYEQYF.